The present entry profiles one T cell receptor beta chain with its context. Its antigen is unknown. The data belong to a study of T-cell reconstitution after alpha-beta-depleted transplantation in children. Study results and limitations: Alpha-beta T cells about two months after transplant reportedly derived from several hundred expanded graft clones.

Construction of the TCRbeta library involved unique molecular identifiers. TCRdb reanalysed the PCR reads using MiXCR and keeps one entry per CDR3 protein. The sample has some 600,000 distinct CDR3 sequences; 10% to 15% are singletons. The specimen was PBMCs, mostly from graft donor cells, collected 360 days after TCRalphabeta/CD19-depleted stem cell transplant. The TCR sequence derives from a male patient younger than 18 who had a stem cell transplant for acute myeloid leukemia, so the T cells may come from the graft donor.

Here the CDR3 DNA reads TGTGCCAGCTCTCTAACAACGGGAGTAGCCAAAAACATTCAGTACTTC. Its translation: CASSLTTGVAKNIQYF. V usage is TRBV18 and J usage is TRBJ2-4; a possible D gene is TRBD2 (6 bases). V dropped 6 bases and J dropped 0 bases, with 15 bases sitting between them. From germline, CDR1 is KGHSH and CDR2 LQKENI. The CDR3 is 16 amino acids.